Listed below are T cell receptor beta chains from one sample, sequenced in a study of cytomegalovirus exposure and HLA in healthy donors. Profiling relied on immunoSEQ multiplex PCR, and the TCRdb table lists in-frame clones only, not all of them. The sample data list about 160,000 clones. Sequenced input: PBMCs. All receptors derive from a man younger than 45 in good health and CMV-seronegative. Both conserved end residues are part of each CDR3. D genes are given only for firm matches.

j_call | d_call | v_call | cdr3_aa | cdr3_nt
TRBJ2-7 | TRBD2 | TRBV7-6 | CASSSGLAGGPLSYEQYF | TGTGCCAGCAGCTCGGGACTAGCGGGAGGGCCCCTTTCCTACGAGCAGTACTTC
TRBJ2-6 | - | TRBV13 | CASSSVANPSVHSGANVLTF | TGTGCCAGCAGCTCAGTAGCGAATCCGAGCGTCCACTCTGGGGCCAACGTCCTGACTTTC
TRBJ2-7 | TRBD1 | TRBV27 | CASSSGGVPVGQYF | TGTGCCAGCAGTTCAGGGGGAGTCCCGGTCGGGCAGTACTTC
TRBJ2-1 | - | TRBV19 | CASSIKRISYNEQFF | TGTGCCAGTAGTATCAAGCGGATCTCCTACAATGAGCAGTTCTTC
TRBJ1-5 | - | TRBV7-2 | CASTQRDQPQHF | TGTGCCAGCACCCAACGGGATCAGCCCCAGCATTTT
TRBJ2-3 | TRBD2 | TRBV5-1 | CASSFGAGGGWTDTQYF | TGCGCCAGCAGCTTTGGGGCTGGCGGGGGGTGGACAGATACGCAGTATTTT
TRBJ2-7 | - | TRBV28 | CASSFTYEQYF | TGTGCCAGCAGCTTTACCTACGAGCAGTACTTC
TRBJ2-1 | TRBD2 | TRBV9 | CASSDHSQASGRGYNEQFF | TGTGCCAGCAGCGACCATTCTCAGGCTAGCGGGAGAGGCTACAATGAGCAGTTCTTC
TRBJ1-1 | - | TRBV12-5 | CASEGSVMNTEAFF | TGTGCTAGTGAGGGGTCGGTTATGAACACTGAAGCTTTCTTT
TRBJ2-2 | TRBD1 | TRBV29-1 | CSTRKGQGNTGELFF | TGCAGCACGCGGAAGGGACAGGGGAACACCGGGGAGCTGTTTTTT
TRBJ1-2 | - | TRBV21-1 | CASSNLSAEDRVFPGLYGYTF | TGTGCCAGCAGCAACCTCTCTGCCGAGGACAGGGTATTCCCTGGTCTCTATGGCTACACCTTC
TRBJ1-3 | - | TRBV21-1 | CASSKTLGQIKFSGNTIYF | TGTGCCAGCAGCAAAACCCTGGGGCAGATTAAATTCTCTGGAAACACCATATATTTT
TRBJ1-5 | - | TRBV6-5 | CASSLRHDSNQPQHF | TGTGCCAGCAGCTTACGACACGATAGCAATCAGCCCCAGCATTTT
TRBJ1-1 | TRBD1 | TRBV7-3 | CASSYGTDSNTEAFF | TGTGCCAGCAGCTACGGGACAGATTCGAACACTGAAGCTTTCTTT
TRBJ1-4 | TRBD1 | TRBV27 | CASSGTGGYDEKLFF | TGTGCCAGCAGCGGTACAGGGGGCTATGATGAAAAACTGTTTTTT
TRBJ2-2 | - | TRBV5-1 | CASSLPQGGTGELFF | TGCGCCAGCAGCTTGCCCCAGGGGGGAACCGGGGAGCTGTTTTTT
TRBJ1-6 | - | TRBV10-3 | CAISNGQHNSPLHF | TGTGCCATCAGTAATGGACAGCATAATTCACCCCTCCACTTT
TRBJ1-1 | TRBD1 | TRBV18 | CASSEQGVVTEAFF | TGTGCCAGCTCTGAACAGGGGGTAGTCACTGAAGCTTTCTTT
TRBJ2-7 | TRBD2 | TRBV11-3 | CASSFSGLAGNEQYF | TGTGCCAGCAGCTTCTCGGGTCTAGCGGGAAACGAGCAGTACTTC
TRBJ2-7 | TRBD1 | TRBV7-2 | CASSDDRGSYYEQYF | TGTGCCAGCAGCGACGACAGGGGTTCCTACTACGAGCAGTACTTC
TRBJ2-5 | TRBD1 | TRBV30 | CAWTPGTGGETQYF | TGTGCCTGGACCCCCGGGACAGGGGGGGAGACCCAGTACTTC
TRBJ2-7 | - | TRBV7-2 | CASSLARGSEQYF | TGTGCCAGCAGCTTAGCTCGGGGATCCGAGCAGTACTTC
TRBJ2-3 | TRBD2 | TRBV5-1 | CASSFVREGRATQYF | TGCGCCAGCAGCTTTGTGCGGGAGGGCCGAGCTACGCAGTATTTT
TRBJ2-1 | TRBD2 | TRBV7-2 | CASSSLPGLAGDNEQFF | TGTGCCAGCAGCTCACTCCCGGGACTAGCGGGGGACAATGAGCAGTTCTTC
TRBJ2-1 | TRBD1 | TRBV7-6 | CASSTYPRQGNEQFF | TGTGCCAGCAGCACCTATCCCAGACAGGGTAATGAGCAGTTCTTC
TRBJ2-6 | - | TRBV2 | CASGYRQSGANVLTF | TGTGCCAGCGGGTATCGACAGTCTGGGGCCAACGTCCTGACTTTC
TRBJ2-1 | TRBD2 | TRBV2 | CASSGRLAGYNEQFF | TGTGCCAGCAGTGGGCGACTAGCGGGCTACAATGAGCAGTTCTTC
TRBJ1-5 | TRBD1 | TRBV19 | CASRTTGVNQPQHF | TGTGCCAGTAGAACGACAGGGGTTAATCAGCCCCAGCATTTT
TRBJ2-1 | TRBD2 | TRBV18 | CASSPGGSSYNEQFF | TGTGCCAGCTCACCGGGCGGGAGCTCCTACAATGAGCAGTTCTTC
TRBJ2-3 | - | TRBV30 | CAWSRSPVADTQYF | TGTGCCTGGTCCCGCTCCCCGGTGGCAGATACGCAGTATTTT
TRBJ1-1 | - | TRBV7-8 | CASSLLGGTLEAFF | TGTGCCAGCAGCTTATTGGGAGGGACCTTGGAGGCATTCTTT
TRBJ1-6 | - | TRBV30 | CAWTGRVYSPLHF | TGTGCCTGGACTGGCAGGGTATATTCACCCCTCCACTTT
TRBJ2-1 | TRBD1 | TRBV18 | CVSSGSPAQGIYNEQFF | TGTGTCAGCTCGGGAAGCCCAGCACAGGGGATATACAATGAGCAGTTCTTC
TRBJ2-7 | - | TRBV11-3 | CASSVEESYEQYF | TGTGCCAGCAGTGTGGAGGAATCCTACGAGCAGTACTTC
TRBJ1-5 | - | TRBV4-1 | CASSQLLGLSSNQPQHF | TGCGCCAGCAGCCAGTTACTGGGACTATCAAGCAATCAGCCCCAGCATTTT
TRBJ1-5 | - | TRBV10-3 | CAISGVRENQPQHF | TGTGCCATCAGTGGGGTCAGGGAAAATCAGCCCCAGCATTTT
TRBJ2-2 | - | TRBV7-2 | CASSLQSAANTGELFF | TGTGCCAGCAGCTTACAGAGCGCAGCGAACACCGGGGAGCTGTTTTTT
TRBJ2-1 | TRBD2 | TRBV6-5 | CASSSSGNYNEQFF | TGTGCCAGCAGTTCTAGCGGAAATTACAATGAGCAGTTCTTC
TRBJ2-4 | TRBD1 | TRBV5-6 | CASSLRRDRAKNIQYF | TGTGCCAGCAGCTTAAGACGGGACAGGGCTAAAAACATTCAGTACTTC
TRBJ2-7 | - | TRBV28 | CASSLTLANHEQYF | TGTGCCAGCAGTCTCACACTAGCTAACCACGAGCAGTACTTC
TRBJ2-1 | TRBD2 | TRBV6-5 | CASSYMGGVYNEQFF | TGTGCCAGCAGTTACATGGGGGGGGTCTACAATGAGCAGTTCTTC
TRBJ2-2 | - | TRBV21-1 | CASSKALEQPNTGELFF | TGTGCCAGCAGCAAAGCGCTGGAACAGCCGAACACCGGGGAGCTGTTTTTT
TRBJ2-1 | - | TRBV6-6 | CASSQGWEQFF | TGTGCCAGCAGTCAGGGGTGGGAGCAGTTCTTC
TRBJ1-2 | TRBD1 | TRBV6-6 | CASSEGTGGKYGYTF | TGTGCCAGCAGTGAGGGGACAGGGGGCAAATATGGCTACACCTTC
TRBJ1-5 | TRBD1 | TRBV10-2 | CASMRQGARNQPQHF | TGCGCCAGCATGCGACAGGGGGCGCGGAATCAGCCCCAGCATTTT
TRBJ1-2 | TRBD1 | TRBV5-1 | CASSSRTGDYGYTF | TGCGCCAGCAGCTCGCGGACAGGGGACTATGGCTACACCTTC